Shown below are 2 T cell receptor beta chains from a single sample sequenced in a study of blood T cells in healthy people across ages. A second PCR, run for 7 to 11 cycles, used a sample-barcoded 5' primer plus a J-beta primer mix. TCRdb re-analysed the 5' RACE reads in MiXCR, keeping a single row per CDR3 protein. The table includes more than 700,000 distinct CDR3 sequences, 46% detected once. Sequenced: blood. The source is a man of 80 years or more in good health.

This chain connects TRBV7-3 to TRBJ2-5; 9 bases fit TRBD1. The CDR3 loop spans 13 amino acids. The J segment lost 11 bases and the V segment lost 2 bases, leaving 6 bases of the junction unmatched. CDR1 SGHTA and CDR2 FQGTGA come from the germline V gene. CDR3 residues: CASSLSQGAKQYF. The CDR3 bases are TGTGCCAGCAGCTTATCACAGGGGGCAAAGCAGTACTTC.

About this clonotype: This may arise from a read error, as a much more abundant clone is one base away. The rearrangement links TRBV20-1 to TRBJ2-3; possibly TRBD1 for D (5 bases). CDR3 length: 13 amino acids. Per the germline V gene, CDR1 is DFQATT and CDR2 is SNEGSKA (reference sequence). The DNA of the CDR3 is TGCAGCGCGAACAGACAGCGCACAGATACGCAGTATTTT. Translated, it gives CSANRQRTDTQYF.